A single sample is the source of the 4 T cell receptor beta chains below, sequenced in a study of blood T cell repertoires in COVID-19. Assay: immunoSEQ multiplex PCR; the TCRdb copy retains only in-frame clones and omits some. Of 100,000 to 150,000 clones in the sample, 80% to 90% were seen once. The sequenced sample consisted of peripheral blood. Receptors were obtained from a woman between 45 and 60 years old with acute or convalescent COVID-19.

The rearrangement joins TRBV27 to TRBJ2-5; D perhaps matches TRBD1 (6 bases). This CDR3 is built from 13 residues. V lost 6 bases and J 4 bases, leaving 12 bases between the germline ends. Germline V lookup: CDR1 MNHEY, CDR2 SMNVEV (reference sequence). The CDR3 region is CASRLNRAETQYF. CDR3 DNA: TGTGCCAGCAGACTCAACAGGGCAGAGACCCAGTACTTC.

V is TRBV11-1 and J is TRBJ2-3; no clear D gene. Germline lookup yields CDR1 SGHAT and CDR2 FQDESV (reference sequence). This CDR3 contains 12 residues. Between the trimmed V and J ends, which lost 4 bases and 4 bases, there was a span of 6 bases. The CDR3 DNA reads as TGTGCCAGCAGCTCCAATGCAGATACGCAGTATTTT. Its protein is CASSSNADTQYF.

The gene calls are TRBV5-8 and TRBJ2-1; the D is unclear. Trimming stripped 1 base from V and 7 bases from J, with 3 bases between. The CDR3 is 11 amino acids. The germline V gene has CDR1 SGHTS and CDR2 YDEGEE. CDR3 nucleotides: TGTGCCAGCAGCTTGATAAATGAGCAGTTCTTC. Translating it yields CASSLINEQFF.

This clone has a handful of counts. The rearrangement links TRBV6-2 or TRBV6-3 to TRBJ1-5; TRBD1 matches at 7 bases. This CDR3 comprises 13 residues. From germline, CDR1 is MNHEY and CDR2 SVGEGT. Trimming took 5 bases from V and 8 from J; bases not matched to a gene: 6. CDR3 DNA sequence: TGTGCCAGCAGTCGGGACAGCGAGGAGCCCCAGCATTTT. Residues: CASSRDSEEPQHF.